This note documents a single TCR beta chain sequence. What it binds is not known. Noted time point: cycle 4 day 1 (C4D1), after less than 7 weeks of nivolumab. Relapse after autologous stem cell transplantation occurred in every patient, and brentuximab vedotin exposure varied. The data are from a study of PD-1 blockade in classical Hodgkin lymphoma. Study-wide points: Newly diagnosed patients reportedly had lower baseline TCR diversity than healthy donors.

Germline V gene sequence: CDR1 MNHNY, CDR2 SVGAGI (reference sequence). The CDR3 has 12 amino acids. V was pared by 7 bases and J by 8 bases, with 9 bases between. Data came from immunoSEQ multiplex PCR; TCRdb stores just in-frame clones and leaves some out. The table records about 13,000 clones, 80% to 90% of them present only once. The chain recombines TRBV6-6 with TRBJ1-6; D is possibly TRBD1 (6 bases). The sequencing here drew on peripheral blood mononuclear cells (PBMCs), taken before the fourth cycle of nivolumab. This sequence was found in a human donor with classical Hodgkin lymphoma. CDR3 bases: TGTGCCAGCAAGGGGGGGGATTCACCCCTCCACTTT. Translation: CASKGGDSPLHF.